This T cell receptor beta chain was obtained from a study of Ad26.COV2.S vaccination and SARS-CoV-2 variants. In the case of this clone: The antigen is undetermined.

The sample's treatment: around 19 received Ad26.COV2.S at low or high dose, single or two shots; roughly five received placebo; per-sample allocation not given. Specimen acquisition occurred on day 63 following the initial vaccine or placebo injection. Donation came from an adult in Boston who was aged 18-55 years. The germline V and J ends were trimmed by 3 bases and 3 bases, with 4 bases remaining between them. Germline CDR1 and CDR2: SGHDT and YYEEEE. The CDR3 is 11 residues long. General study points: Considerable breadth of spike-specific CD8+ and CD4+ T cell responses has reportedly been documented following vaccination.

Repertoires were generated with immunoSEQ multiplex PCR, while TCRdb's copy carries only in-frame clones and drops some. The sample holds 300,000 to 400,000 clones, roughly 84% seen once. The sequencing here drew on peripheral blood, taken in a trial of Ad26.COV2.S vaccine versus placebo. The sequence derives from a person aged 18-65 years who received the Ad26.COV2.S COVID-19 vaccine or a placebo. V gene TRBV5-6 combines with J gene TRBJ2-7; D unclear. For the CDR3, the DNA is TGTGCCAGCAGCTCCTTCTACGAGCAGTACTTC. Translated, it gives CASSSFYEQYF.